The T cell receptor (beta chain) under discussion was sequenced for a study of shared clonotypes between healthy human individuals. Some clones are missing from TCRdb's copy, which holds only in-frame ones; the method was immunoSEQ multiplex PCR. Counted here are some 790,000 clones, just under 75% occurring once; the ten biggest clones make up approximately 1.8%. The count of this clone is one. The length of the CDR3 is 14 residues. The V gene end was trimmed by 2 bases and the J gene end by 4 bases; junction bases not matched to a gene: 3. Germline loops: CDR1 MNHNY, CDR2 SVGAGI (reference sequence).

The chain joins TRBV6-6 to TRBJ2-5; 8 positions match TRBD2. The source material was memory CD4+ T cells sorted from blood. Subset meaning: CD45RA-negative fraction. This clonotype was sampled from a woman aged 25 to 39 in good health. CDR3 region: CASSYRLAGETQYF. The DNA of the CDR3 is TGTGCCAGCAGTTACAGGCTAGCGGGAGAGACCCAGTACTTC.